Listed here are 15 T cell receptor beta chains from one sample, sequenced in a study of blood T cell repertoires in COVID-19. The assay was immunoSEQ multiplex PCR, and TCRdb's table has in-frame clones only and misses some. The sample consists of around 94,000 clones, around 73% of them appearing once. Sequencing was performed on peripheral blood. These receptors originate from a man aged 55 to 69 with active or convalescent COVID-19.

The genes are TRBV3-1 (or the pseudogene TRBV3-2) and TRBJ2-3, with 7 bases that match TRBD2. The CDR3 consists of 17 residues. CDR1 is LGHDT, CDR2 YNNKEL, per germline (reference sequence). J was trimmed by 0 bases and V by 1 base; bases with no gene match: 7. DNA of the CDR3: TGTGCCAGCAGCCAAGCCGGGGACTACGAAAGCACAGATACGCAGTATTTT. Its protein product is CASSQAGDYESTDTQYF.

The V gene is TRBV10-3, the J gene TRBJ2-5; possible D gene TRBD2, 6 bases. CDR1 and CDR2 (germline): ENHRY, SYGVKD. The CDR3 contains 14 residues. With 5 bases removed from V and 4 bases from J, the gap between germline ends came to 14 bases. The CDR3 bases are TGTGCCATCAGTACAGGACTAACCGGAGAGACCCAGTACTTC. Translation gives CAISTGLTGETQYF.

The chain is built from TRBV10-2 and TRBJ2-1; 10 bases agree with TRBD2. The CDR3 extends over 14 amino acids. V lost 6 bases, J lost 4 bases, and 3 bases stayed unmatched. The germline CDR1 and CDR2 sequences are WSHSY and SAAADI. The CDR3 nucleotides are TGCGCCAGCAGAGGACTAGCGGCGTACAATGAGCAGTTCTTC. As protein: CASRGLAAYNEQFF.

The chain joins TRBV12-3 or TRBV12-4 to TRBJ1-6; D gene uncertain. V dropped 4 bases and J dropped 8 bases, with 6 bases sitting between them. There are 12 residues in the CDR3. CDR3 bases: TGTGCCAGCAGTTCCCCCTATTCACCCCTCCACTTT. Translated, it gives CASSSPYSPLHF.

V and J are TRBV7-2 and TRBJ2-3; D unresolved. The CDR3 is made up of 16 amino acids. The germline V gene has CDR1 SGHTA and CDR2 FQGNSA. V was clipped by 2 bases and J by 2 bases, with 14 bases between them. This CDR3 is CASSLTPQLHTDTQYF. CDR3 bases: TGTGCCAGCAGCTTAACCCCACAGCTCCACACAGATACGCAGTATTTT.

The gene calls are TRBV15 and TRBJ1-5, with 11 bases identical to TRBD1. V lost 5 bases to trimming and J lost 11 bases; unmatched junction nucleotides: 14. This CDR3 region has 16 residues. Germline V gene data show CDR1 as LNHNV and CDR2 as YYDKDF (reference sequence). DNA of the CDR3: TGTGCCACCAGCGAATACCTGGGACAGGGGGAGAGGACCCAGCATTTT. Translation: CATSEYLGQGERTQHF.

The chain is built from TRBV3-1 (or the pseudogene TRBV3-2) and TRBJ1-2; TRBD1 is a possible D gene (5 bases). There are 15 residues in the CDR3. Germline V gene sequence: CDR1 LGHDT, CDR2 YNNKEL (reference sequence). Trimming stripped 0 bases from V and 7 bases from J, with 15 bases between. CDR3 protein: CASSQDPGGWGGYTF. CDR3 bases: TGTGCCAGCAGCCAAGATCCCGGGGGGTGGGGTGGCTACACCTTC.

The V gene is TRBV5-1, the J gene TRBJ1-1, with D perhaps TRBD1 (5 bases). V dropped 0 bases and J dropped 4 bases, with 13 bases sitting between them. CDR3 size: 15 residues. Per germline, CDR1 SGHRS and CDR2 YFSETQ. CDR3 nucleotides: TGCGCCAGCAGCTTGGAGGGCAGGGCAGGCACTGAAGCTTTCTTT. It specifies CASSLEGRAGTEAFF.

In this sample, this clone turned up once. This chain's CDR3 is CASSIILSGANVLTF. In DNA form, the CDR3 reads TGTGCCAGTAGTATTATCCTCTCTGGGGCCAACGTCCTGACTTTC. The chain recombines TRBV19 with TRBJ2-6; D is uncertain. V was shortened by 3 bases and J by 0 bases, with 6 bases between the two germline ends. In germline, CDR1 is LNHDA, CDR2 SQIVND (reference sequence). CDR3 size: 15 residues.

The V gene is TRBV7-9, the J gene TRBJ1-4; TRBD1 aligns across 10 bases. J gave up 7 bases and V 3 bases, and 2 bases lay outside the gene matches. In germline, CDR1 is SEHNR, CDR2 FQNEAQ (reference sequence). This CDR3 has 14 residues. In DNA, the CDR3 is TGTGCCAGCAGCTTGGGGACAGGGGCTGAAAAACTGTTTTTT. This codes for CASSLGTGAEKLFF.

The chain has TRBV6-1 and TRBJ2-7; D is perhaps TRBD2 (6 bases). Germline V lookup: CDR1 MNHNS, CDR2 SASEGT. This CDR3 comprises 17 residues. Trimming removed 0 bases at V and 3 bases at J, with 18 bases between. CDR3 nucleotides: TGTGCCAGCAGTGAAGCGCTTCGAGCGGGCGTTTTCTACGAGCAGTACTTC. Translating gives CASSEALRAGVFYEQYF.

The rearrangement links TRBV2 to TRBJ2-1; TRBD2 is a possible D gene (7 bases). Germline loops: CDR1 SNHLY, CDR2 FYNNEI. Deletions cut 6 bases from V and 3 bases from J, with 21 bases between. The CDR3 sequence is 17 residues long. CDR3 in amino acids: CASRRGGGGLLYNEQFF. The CDR3 bases are TGTGCCAGCAGGAGGGGGGGTGGCGGCCTACTCTACAATGAGCAGTTCTTC.

The count of this clone is one. This chain connects TRBV30 to TRBJ1-3, with D hard to call. Germline CDR1 GTSNPN, CDR2 SVGIG (reference sequence). V lost 0 bases to trimming and J lost 0 bases, with 6 bases between them. CDR3 length equals 14 residues. The chain's CDR3 is CAWSVWPSGNTIYF. The CDR3 nucleotides read TGTGCCTGGAGTGTTTGGCCCTCTGGAAACACCATATATTTT.

The rearrangement links TRBV5-5 to TRBJ1-2; D is ambiguous. This CDR3 is built from 14 residues. The V and J ends lost 0 bases and 0 bases respectively, with 6 bases between them. Germline lookup yields CDR1 SGHKS and CDR2 YYEKEE (reference sequence). CDR3 sequence (DNA): TGTGCCAGCAGCTTGGCTCCAGCTAACTATGGCTACACCTTC. Protein: CASSLAPANYGYTF.

The V and J genes are TRBV29-1 and TRBJ1-1; no firm D call. The CDR3 is 15 residues long. Trimming removed 4 bases at V and 1 base at J, with 16 bases between. Germline V CDR1 and CDR2: SQVTM, ANQGSEA. The CDR3 coding sequence is TGCAGCGTTGTCAGATCGGTTGGAGGGAACACTGAAGCTTTCTTT. Amino acids: CSVVRSVGGNTEAFF.